Following are 15 T cell receptor beta chains from one sample sequenced in a study of cytomegalovirus exposure and HLA in healthy donors. Primers included in the PCR were 60 Vbeta and 13 Jbeta primers. The repertoire was sequenced with immunoSEQ multiplex PCR; TCRdb's copy has only in-frame clones and lacks some. The data show some 130,000 clones, over 75% seen once. Sequencing was carried out using PBMCs. These receptor sequences come from a male donor in good health and CMV-seropositive.

The chain links TRBV6-1 to TRBJ1-1; D call uncertain. The germline V gene has CDR1 MNHNS and CDR2 SASEGT. V lost 6 bases to trimming and J lost 0 bases, with 8 bases between them. The CDR3 is 13 amino acids. As DNA, the CDR3 is TGTGCCAGCAGGACTACAGTGAACACTGAAGCTTTCTTT. It translates to CASRTTVNTEAFF.

This clone has more than one count but fewer than ten. The gene calls are TRBV27 and TRBJ1-6; D remains unclear. V lost 3 bases to trimming and J lost 6 bases, with 12 bases between them. Germline lookup yields CDR1 MNHEY and CDR2 SMNVEV (reference sequence). CDR3 size: 15 residues. In DNA form, the CDR3 reads TGTGCCAGCAGTTTCGGGGTCCCTTCTAATTCACCCCTCCACTTT. Protein product: CASSFGVPSNSPLHF.

This clone was detected once. The chain is built from TRBV23-1 and TRBJ2-5; unclear D gene. TRBV23-1 is flagged as an ORF with uncertain function. With 0 bases removed from V and 2 bases from J, the gap between germline ends came to 16 bases. There are 17 residues in the CDR3. CDR3 DNA sequence: TGCGCCAGCAGTCAATCCCCGCCCTGTCATCGGCAAGAGACCCAGTACTTC. Its protein product is CASSQSPPCHRQETQYF.

The V call is TRBV7-9, the J call TRBJ2-2; 7 nucleotides agree with TRBD1. The ends lost 4 bases at V and 6 bases at J; junction bases unmatched: 17. The length of the CDR3 is 18 residues. Looked up from germline, CDR1 is SEHNR and CDR2 is FQNEAQ (reference sequence). The CDR3 sequence: CASSSPSWSRDSAGELFF. The CDR3 coding sequence is TGTGCCAGCAGCTCTCCGAGTTGGTCCCGGGACAGCGCCGGGGAGCTGTTTTTT.

The V gene is TRBV7-3, the J gene TRBJ1-1; D possibly corresponds to TRBD1 (5 bases). The germline V and J ends were trimmed by 5 bases and 3 bases, with 13 bases remaining between them. Germline values: CDR1 SGHTA, CDR2 FQGTGA. The CDR3 is made up of 14 amino acids. The DNA for the CDR3 is TGTGCCAGCAGCCCCCTTGGAGGGGACACTGAAGCTTTCTTT. It specifies CASSPLGGDTEAFF.

The chain recombines TRBV10-3 with TRBJ2-1; 12 positions match TRBD2. Germline CDR1 reads ENHRY; CDR2 reads SYGVKD. The J segment lost 8 bases and the V segment lost 6 bases, leaving 11 bases of the junction unmatched. The CDR3 has 16 residues. CDR3 sequence reads: CAIRPPSGGAGDEQFF. CDR3 DNA sequence: TGTGCCATCAGACCCCCTAGCGGGGGGGCGGGCGATGAGCAGTTCTTC.

This clone was found once. V and J are TRBV5-1 and TRBJ2-5; TRBD2 might be the D (6 bases). Trimming cost V 5 bases and J 1 base, with 9 bases left between them. CDR1 SGHRS and CDR2 YFSETQ come from the germline V gene. The CDR3 contains 13 residues. CDR3 in DNA: TGCGCCAGCAGGTCGGAGGGCCAAGAGACCCAGTACTTC. Its translation is CASRSEGQETQYF.

This clone was observed once. This chain joins TRBV10-3 and TRBJ2-1; 11 bases are shared with TRBD2. CDR3 length: 14 residues. V dropped 6 bases and J dropped 7; count of bases not matched to a gene: 5. CDR1 and CDR2 (germline): ENHRY, SYGVKD. The CDR3 loop is CAIRASGGPNEQFF. CDR3 nucleotides: TGTGCCATCAGGGCTAGCGGGGGGCCGAATGAGCAGTTCTTC.

V is TRBV18 and J is TRBJ1-1; 9 bases map to TRBD1. The CDR3 is 15 residues long. From germline, CDR1 is KGHSH and CDR2 LQKENI. The J segment lost 5 bases and the V segment lost 4 bases, leaving 8 bases of the junction unmatched. CDR3 protein: CASSLEQGAGTEAFF. The CDR3 DNA reads as TGTGCCAGCTCACTCGAACAGGGGGCCGGTACTGAAGCTTTCTTT.

V gene TRBV7-3 combines with J gene TRBJ2-3, with TRBD2 matching over 12 bases. The V gene's germline CDR1 is SGHTA and CDR2 FQGTGA. V lost 3 bases to trimming and J lost 4 bases; unmatched junction nucleotides: 5. The CDR3 is 16 residues long. In DNA form, the CDR3 reads TGTGCCAGCAGCTTCTCTAGCGGGAGGGGCCCAGATACGCAGTATTTT. Residues: CASSFSSGRGPDTQYF.

The J gene is TRBJ2-4, the V gene TRBV2; 12 bases are shared with TRBD1. V dropped 4 bases and J dropped 7; count of bases not matched to a gene: 14. This CDR3 is built from 18 residues. Germline V gene lookup returns CDR1 SNHLY and CDR2 FYNNEI. The CDR3 DNA reads as TGTGCCAGCAGTGGACCCCCCGGGGGACAGGGGGCGCGTAACATTCAGTACTTC. Protein: CASSGPPGGQGARNIQYF.

The chain couples TRBV9 to TRBJ2-1; maybe TRBD2 (6 bases). Trimming left V 0 bases short and J 3 bases short, with 16 bases between. CDR1 is SGDLS and CDR2 is YYNGEE in the germline V gene. The CDR3 covers 17 residues. The CDR3 DNA reads as TGTGCCAGCAGCGTAGAATTGGGGACTTACATCTACAATGAGCAGTTCTTC. It translates to CASSVELGTYIYNEQFF.

The gene calls are TRBV27 and TRBJ2-1, with 16 bases lining up with TRBD2. V gave up 5 bases and J gave up 0 bases; unmatched junction bases: 10. Germline loops: CDR1 MNHEY, CDR2 SMNVEV (reference sequence). CDR3 length equals 20 residues. The CDR3 DNA reads as TGTGCCAGCAGTCGTCCGGGACTAGCGGGAGGGAGGAGCTCCTACAATGAGCAGTTCTTC. Translating it yields CASSRPGLAGGRSSYNEQFF.

This chain joins TRBV20-1 and TRBJ1-1; D is uncertain. The V end lost 6 bases, the J end lost 5 bases, and 10 bases lay between the germline ends. Per the germline V gene, CDR1 is DFQATT and CDR2 is SNEGSKA (reference sequence). The CDR3 is 11 amino acids. CDR3 sequence: CSAEAVTEAFF. As DNA, the CDR3 is TGCAGTGCCGAGGCAGTAACTGAAGCTTTCTTT.

This chain connects TRBV18 to TRBJ2-2; D is undetermined. This CDR3 has 15 residues. CDR1 is KGHSH, CDR2 LQKENI, per germline. The V gene lost 10 bases and the J gene lost 3 bases, with 18 bases spanning the gap. Here the CDR3 DNA reads TGTGCCACCTTATCCGCACAACATTACACCGGGGAGCTGTTTTTT. Its protein is CATLSAQHYTGELFF.